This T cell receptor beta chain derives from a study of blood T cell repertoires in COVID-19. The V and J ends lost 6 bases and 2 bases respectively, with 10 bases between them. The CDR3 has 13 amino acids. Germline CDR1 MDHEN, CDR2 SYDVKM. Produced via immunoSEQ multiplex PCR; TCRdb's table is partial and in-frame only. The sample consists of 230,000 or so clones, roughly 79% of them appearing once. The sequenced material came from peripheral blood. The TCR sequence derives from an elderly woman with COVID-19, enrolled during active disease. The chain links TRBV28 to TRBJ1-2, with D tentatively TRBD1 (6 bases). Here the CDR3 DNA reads TGTGCCAGCAGCCATGGACAGAACTATGGCTACACCTTC. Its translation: CASSHGQNYGYTF.